One and the same sample provided the 32 T cell receptor beta chains below, sequenced in a study of Ad26.COV2.S vaccination and SARS-CoV-2 variants. The treatment: around 19 received Ad26.COV2.S at low or high dose, single or two shots; about 5 received placebo; per-sample allocation not given. Collection of samples fell on day 63 after the first vaccine or placebo injection. Some clones are missing from TCRdb's copy, which holds only in-frame ones; the method was immunoSEQ multiplex PCR. The sample shows 360,000 or so clones, around 91% of them seen only once. The specimen comprised peripheral blood, sampled in a trial of Ad26.COV2.S vaccine versus placebo. The source of these receptors is a person between 18 and 60 years old who received the Ad26.COV2.S COVID-19 vaccine or a placebo.

The gene calls are TRBV28 and TRBJ2-1; possibly TRBD1 or TRBD2 for D (5 bases each). Germline V gene data show CDR1 as MDHEN and CDR2 as SYDVKM. V lost 9 bases and J 9 bases, leaving 12 bases between the germline ends. This CDR3 is built from 11 residues. The CDR3 coding sequence is TGTGCCAGTCGAGAGGGGATTGAGCAGTTCTTC. Translation gives CASREGIEQFF.

This chain uses TRBV11-2 with TRBJ2-7; possible D gene TRBD1, 5 bases. Trimming cost V 3 bases and J 2 bases, with 14 bases left between them. This CDR3 contains 15 residues. From germline, CDR1 is SGHAT and CDR2 FQNNGV. The CDR3 DNA is TGTGCCAGCAGCTTGGCCCGAAGGGGCACCTACGAGCAGTACTTC. This encodes CASSLARRGTYEQYF.

This clone has just one count. The CDR3 reads CASGRDASGGYTF. The DNA for the CDR3 is TGTGCCAGCGGGCGGGACGCCAGCGGTGGCTACACCTTC. This rearrangement joins TRBV12-3 or TRBV12-4 to TRBJ1-2; possible D gene TRBD1, 5 bases. CDR3 size: 13 residues. V was clipped by 8 bases and J by 7 bases, with 17 bases between them.

The V and J genes are TRBV6-2 or TRBV6-3 and TRBJ1-2; TRBD1 is a possible D gene (6 bases). The V end lost 6 bases, the J end lost 5 bases, and 16 bases lay between the germline ends. The CDR3 contains 14 residues. The V gene's germline CDR1 is MNHEY and CDR2 SVGEGT. The CDR3 coding sequence is TGTGCCAGCAGCCCCGACAGTCAGGGGTATGGCTACACCTTC. This translates into CASSPDSQGYGYTF.

The chain links TRBV14 to TRBJ1-2, with D possibly TRBD1 on 5 matching bases. CDR1 and CDR2 (germline): SGHDN, FVKESK. This CDR3 spans 16 amino acids. Trimming removed 1 base from V and 3 bases from J, with 15 bases in between. CDR3 coding DNA: TGTGCCAGCAGCCAAGCGCCAGGGCTAAGGGACTATGGCTACACCTTC. Translated: CASSQAPGLRDYGYTF.

CDR3 DNA sequence: TGTGCCACCTGCCCGGGACAGGTTTTCTACGAGCAGTACTTC. This gives the protein CATCPGQVFYEQYF. V usage is TRBV28 and J usage is TRBJ2-7; 8 positions agree with TRBD1. Trimming at V came to 10 bases and at J to 3 bases, leaving 11 bases not matched to a gene. This CDR3 comprises 14 residues. CDR1 and CDR2 from the germline V gene are MDHEN and SYDVKM.

The J gene is TRBJ2-7, the V gene TRBV5-1; the match to TRBD2 covers 9 bases. This CDR3 contains 15 residues. Germline lookup yields CDR1 SGHRS and CDR2 YFSETQ. V gave up 0 bases and J gave up 5 bases; unmatched junction bases: 6. For the CDR3, the DNA is TGCGCCAGCAGCTTGGGCCTGGGACTAGCACACGAGCAGTACTTC. Protein: CASSLGLGLAHEQYF. Looking up the rest from reference TRBV5-1 and TRBJ2-7 gives the full variable domain: KAGVTQTPRYLIKTRGQQVTLSCSPISGHRSVSWYQQTPGQGLQFLFEYFSETQRNKGNFPGRFSGRQFSNSRSEMNVSTLELGDSALYLCASSLGLGLAHEQYFGPGTRLTVT.

J is TRBJ1-5 and V is TRBV14; D is unresolved. The CDR3 is 13 residues long. Germline V gene sequence: CDR1 SGHDN, CDR2 FVKESK. Trimming left V 0 bases short and J 6 bases short, with 6 bases between. In nucleotides, the CDR3 is TGTGCCAGCAGCCAAGAAATACGTCAGCCCCAGCATTTT. Amino acid sequence: CASSQEIRQPQHF.

A word on this clone: Other nucleotide sequences from this sample produce the same CDR3. J is TRBJ2-7 and V is TRBV5-6, with D perhaps matching TRBD1 or TRBD2 (5 bases each). Germline V gene lookup returns CDR1 SGHDT and CDR2 YYEEEE. The CDR3 runs 13 residues. Deletions cut 0 bases from V and 4 bases from J, with 8 bases between. This chain's CDR3 is CASSLGGPYEQYF. The CDR3 DNA follows: TGTGCCAGCAGCTTGGGGGGACCTTACGAGCAGTACTTC.

V gene TRBV30 combines with J gene TRBJ2-2; TRBD1 might be the D (5 bases). The CDR3 consists of 14 residues. The V end lost 5 bases, the J end lost 4 bases, and 14 bases lay between the germline ends. CDR1 GTSNPN and CDR2 SVGIG come from the germline V gene (reference sequence). As DNA, the CDR3 is TGTGCCTGGTCGACAGTTTTGGGCACCGGGGAGCTGTTTTTT. This sequence encodes CAWSTVLGTGELFF.

The CDR3 nucleotides read TGCGCCAGCAGCTTCCGGACGGGTCTGAACACTGAAGCTTTCTTT. This sequence encodes CASSFRTGLNTEAFF. This chain connects TRBV5-1 to TRBJ1-1; D remains ambiguous. The CDR3 covers 15 residues. V lost 2 bases and J lost 0, with 11 bases in between. Per the germline V gene, CDR1 is SGHRS and CDR2 is YFSETQ.

This chain links TRBV5-4 with TRBJ2-7; no firm D call. The germline V and J ends were trimmed by 4 bases and 2 bases, with 10 bases remaining between them. There are 13 residues in the CDR3. Germline CDR1 SGHNT, CDR2 YYREEE (reference sequence). The CDR3 region has the DNA TGTGCCAGCAGCGCGCTTCCGGCCTACGAGCAGTACTTC. Translating gives CASSALPAYEQYF. Drawing the rest from reference TRBV5-4 and TRBJ2-7, the complete variable domain is ETGVTQSPTHLIKTRGQQVTLRCSSQSGHNTVSWYQQALGQGPQFIFQYYREEENGRGNFPPRFSGLQFPNYSSELNVNALELDDSALYLCASSALPAYEQYFGPGTRLTVT.

This chain links TRBV3-1 (or the pseudogene TRBV3-2) with TRBJ1-6; possible D gene TRBD1, 6 bases. The CDR3 is made up of 15 amino acids. Germline V gene sequence: CDR1 LGHDT, CDR2 YNNKEL (reference sequence). V was cut by 0 bases and J by 8 bases, with 11 bases left in between. The CDR3 loop is CASSQEGTPHSPLHF. The CDR3 DNA is TGTGCCAGCAGCCAAGAGGGGACACCCCATTCACCCCTCCACTTT.

This chain links TRBV5-4 with TRBJ2-1; D may match TRBD1 or TRBD2 (5 bases each). Trimming left V 3 bases short and J 8 bases short, with 15 bases between. Germline-derived CDR1 and CDR2 are SGHNT and YYREEE (reference sequence). The CDR3 consists of 14 residues. In DNA, the CDR3 is TGTGCCAGCAGCTCTGCGTTCGGGGACGATGAGCAGTTCTTC. Encoded protein: CASSSAFGDDEQFF.

J is TRBJ2-1 and V is TRBV6-5, with D hard to call. This CDR3 is 12 amino acids long. Germline V gene lookup returns CDR1 MNHEY and CDR2 SVGAGI. Deletions cut 2 bases from V and 5 bases from J, with 4 bases between. The CDR3 DNA follows: TGTGCCAGCAGTTACGACGACAATGAGCAGTTCTTC. As protein: CASSYDDNEQFF.

The rearrangement uses TRBV6-6 and TRBJ2-7, with D possibly being TRBD1 (6 bases). Germline V gives CDR1 MNHNY, CDR2 SVGAGI (reference sequence). The CDR3 is 16 amino acids. The V and J ends lost 0 bases and 0 bases respectively, with 12 bases between them. Written as DNA, the CDR3 is TGTGCCAGCAGTTACTCGGACAGTCGAAGCTCCTACGAGCAGTACTTC. This gives the protein CASSYSDSRSSYEQYF.

The chain links TRBV5-1 to TRBJ2-5, with D maybe TRBD2 (6 bases). Germline CDR1 SGHRS, CDR2 YFSETQ. Deletions cut 4 bases from V and 5 bases from J, with 18 bases between. The CDR3 length is 15 residues. The CDR3 is CASSPDSGSLETQYF. The CDR3, as DNA: TGCGCCAGCAGCCCCGATAGCGGTAGTTTGGAGACCCAGTACTTC.

In the case of this clone: Distinct nucleotide sequences in the sample also encode this CDR3. The V gene is TRBV19, the J gene TRBJ2-7; perhaps TRBD2 as D (6 bases). This CDR3 contains 13 residues. Trimming pared 5 bases from V and 3 bases from J, leaving 11 bases between. Germline V gene sequence: CDR1 LNHDA, CDR2 SQIVND (reference sequence). Written as DNA, the CDR3 is TGTGCCAGTAGTGCGGGGCAGAACTACGAGCAGTACTTC. Encoded protein: CASSAGQNYEQYF.

The V call is TRBV5-4, the J call TRBJ1-6; no firm D call. V was pared by 0 bases and J by 4 bases, with 8 bases between. Germline assignment: CDR1 SGHNT and CDR2 YYREEE (reference sequence). This CDR3 region has 15 residues. The CDR3 nucleotides read TGTGCCAGCAGCTTGGGGGTCCGGTATAATTCACCCCTCCACTTT. Its protein is CASSLGVRYNSPLHF.

V is TRBV18 and J is TRBJ2-7, with D possibly matching TRBD2 (5 bases). Trimming took 6 bases from V and 4 from J, leaving 13 bases between them. The CDR3 length is 13 residues. Germline CDR1 reads KGHSH; CDR2 reads LQKENI. CDR3 residues: CASSEDPGYEQYF. The CDR3 DNA reads TGTGCCAGCTCTGAAGACCCGGGATACGAGCAGTACTTC.

The chain employs TRBV5-1 and TRBJ2-5; 9 bases agree with TRBD2. The CDR3 spans 16 residues. CDR1 and CDR2 from the germline V gene are SGHRS and YFSETQ. The V gene end was trimmed by 4 bases and the J gene end by 1 base; junction bases not matched to a gene: 8. CDR3 in amino acids: CASSVSGSVVQETQYF. For the CDR3, the DNA is TGCGCCAGCAGCGTTAGCGGGAGTGTAGTCCAAGAGACCCAGTACTTC.

The rearrangement joins TRBV6-6 to TRBJ1-1; possibly TRBD1 for D (5 bases). Trimming took 6 bases from V and 3 from J, leaving 17 bases between them. CDR3 size: 15 residues. Germline-derived CDR1 and CDR2 are MNHNY and SVGAGI (reference sequence). The CDR3 protein is CASSRIEAGHTEAFF. CDR3 coding DNA: TGTGCCAGCAGCCGGATCGAGGCAGGGCACACTGAAGCTTTCTTT.

V is TRBV19 and J is TRBJ2-5; D may be TRBD2 (7 bases). The CDR3 contains 19 residues. V was shortened by 3 bases and J by 0 bases, with 23 bases between the two germline ends. The germline CDR1 and CDR2 sequences are LNHDA and SQIVND (reference sequence). CDR3 in DNA: TGTGCCAGTAGTATCGGGGGGCCGGGCGGGGGCCTGTACCAAGAGACCCAGTACTTC. It encodes CASSIGGPGGGLYQETQYF.

The DNA of the CDR3 is TGTGCCAGCAGCTCGGGACAGGGGATCGAAAAACTGTTTTTT. It is translated as CASSSGQGIEKLFF. V and J are TRBV11-2 and TRBJ1-4, with 10 positions matching TRBD1. There are 14 residues in the CDR3. Losses at the gene ends were 4 bases for V and 8 bases for J; bases not matched to a gene: 4. Germline CDR1 is SGHAT and CDR2 is FQNNGV.

CDR3: CASSPPIYF. For the CDR3, the DNA is TGTGCCAGCAGCCCCCCCATATATTTT. V usage is TRBV28 and J usage is TRBJ1-3, with D uncertain. The CDR3 covers 9 residues. Trimming removed 6 bases at V and 11 bases at J, with 5 bases between. Germline loops: CDR1 MDHEN, CDR2 SYDVKM.

This chain joins TRBV5-1 and TRBJ1-1; D gene uncertain. Germline loops: CDR1 SGHRS, CDR2 YFSETQ. V was shortened by 4 bases and J by 3 bases, with 10 bases between the two germline ends. This CDR3 has 13 amino acids. This CDR3 reads CASSRKVDTEAFF. The CDR3 DNA follows: TGCGCCAGCAGCCGTAAGGTGGACACTGAAGCTTTCTTT.

V and J are TRBV4-1 and TRBJ2-1, with a possible D match to TRBD1 (6 bases). The CDR3 loop spans 15 amino acids. V lost 3 bases to trimming and J lost 5 bases, with 14 bases between them. The germline V gene encodes CDR1 MGHRA and CDR2 YSYEKL. The CDR3 protein is CASSQRDNSNNEQFF. The CDR3 DNA sequence: TGCGCCAGCAGCCAGAGGGACAATTCGAACAATGAGCAGTTCTTC.

V usage is TRBV6-5 and J usage is TRBJ2-2, with 10 bases that match TRBD2. The CDR3 is 16 amino acids. V shed 0 bases, J shed 7 bases, and the junction held 5 bases outside the gene matches. Germline V gene data show CDR1 as MNHEY and CDR2 as SVGAGI. The CDR3 DNA sequence: TGTGCCAGCAGTTACTCCTTGAGCGGGAGGGGCGGGGAGCTGTTTTTT. Residues: CASSYSLSGRGGELFF.

This chain connects TRBV5-4 to TRBJ2-3, with a possible D match to TRBD2 (6 bases). Trimming cost V 5 bases and J 3 bases, with 7 bases left between them. Germline CDR1 SGHNT, CDR2 YYREEE (reference sequence). This CDR3 region has 12 residues. Here the CDR3 DNA reads TGTGCCAGCAGTAGCGGTACAGATACGCAGTATTTT. It codes for CASSSGTDTQYF.

J is TRBJ2-2 and V is TRBV27; 9 positions agree with TRBD2. Germline-derived CDR1 and CDR2 are MNHEY and SMNVEV (reference sequence). V shed 3 bases, J shed 4 bases, and the junction held 6 bases outside the gene matches. CDR3 size: 16 residues. The CDR3 spells CASSFGAGGITGELFF. CDR3 coding DNA: TGTGCCAGCAGTTTTGGGGCGGGAGGGATCACCGGGGAGCTGTTTTTT.

The V and J genes are TRBV19 and TRBJ1-1, with TRBD1 matching 7 bases. This CDR3 is built from 15 residues. J was trimmed by 1 base and V by 7 bases; bases with no gene match: 9. Germline V gives CDR1 LNHDA, CDR2 SQIVND (reference sequence). The chain's CDR3 is CASTPGQGGNTEAFF. The CDR3 bases are TGTGCCAGTACCCCGGGGCAGGGGGGGAACACTGAAGCTTTCTTT.

The J gene is TRBJ2-1, the V gene TRBV5-6; D not resolved. The CDR3 consists of 11 residues. Germline V gene data show CDR1 as SGHDT and CDR2 as YYEEEE. Trimming pared 3 bases from V and 2 bases from J, leaving 0 bases between. The CDR3 bases are TGTGCCAGCAGCTCCTACAATGAGCAGTTCTTC. Amino acid sequence: CASSSYNEQFF.